In this sample, the clone carrying this T cell receptor beta chain turned up many times. The V end lost 5 bases, the J end lost 8 bases, and 15 bases lay between the germline ends. The CDR3 spans 14 residues. Libraries of TCR beta came from iRepertoire HTBI primers plus Arm-PCR of CDR3 regions. In TCRdb, the multiplex PCR reads were re-called with MiXCR into one record per CDR3 protein. The sample gives some 600,000 distinct CDR3 sequences, roughly 16% of which show up once; about 12% is in the top ten. These data belong to a study of regulatory T cells in long-lasting Graves disease. This sample's time point: newly diagnosed GD, antithyroid drugs for less than 3 months. RNA isolated from PBMCs was used to make the TCR library. These data were also filed under a second study, of T cells in Graves' hyperthyroidism and ophthalmopathy. That paper notes: The TCR CDR3 first-round RT-PCR relied on the HTBI primer set.

Sequenced material: peripheral blood mononuclear cells (PBMCs), taken at new diagnosis, from a patient treated with antithyroid drugs. The TCR comes from a man between 18 and 35 years old with Graves disease. The rearrangement uses TRBV12-3 or TRBV12-4 and TRBJ1-4; the D gene is possibly TRBD1 (5 bases). The CDR3 here is CASSPQGTGEKLFF. The CDR3 DNA follows: TGTGCCAGCAGTCCCCAGGGAACGGGGGAAAAACTGTTTTTT.